This TCR beta chain came from a study of blood T cell repertoires in COVID-19. Generated by immunoSEQ multiplex PCR, the TCRdb table keeps only in-frame clones and is missing some. The data show about 200,000 clones, about 88% seen once. The material sequenced was peripheral blood. The receptor was derived from a middle-aged man with COVID-19, enrolled during active disease.

The CDR3 region has the DNA TGTGCCAGCAGCTTGTTCAACAATGAGCAGTTCTTC. Translating it yields CASSLFNNEQFF. This rearrangement joins TRBV5-8 to TRBJ2-1, with D uncertain. CDR1 SGHTS and CDR2 YDEGEE come from the germline V gene. V was trimmed by 1 base and J by 5 bases, leaving 4 bases between them. The CDR3 length is 12 residues.